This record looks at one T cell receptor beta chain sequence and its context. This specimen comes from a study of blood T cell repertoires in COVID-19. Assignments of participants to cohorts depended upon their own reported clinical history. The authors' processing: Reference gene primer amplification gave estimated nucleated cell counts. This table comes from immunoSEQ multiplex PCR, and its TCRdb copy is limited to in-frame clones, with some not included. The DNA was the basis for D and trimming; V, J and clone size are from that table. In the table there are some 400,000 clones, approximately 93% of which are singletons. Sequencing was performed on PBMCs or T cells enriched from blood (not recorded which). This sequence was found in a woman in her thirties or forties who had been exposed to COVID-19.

The chain's CDR3 is CASTRGGAYGYTF. The DNA of the CDR3 is TGTGCCAGTACCCGTGGAGGGGCCTATGGCTACACCTTC. V and J are TRBV19 and TRBJ1-2, with D perhaps TRBD1 (5 bases). V dropped 7 bases and J dropped 4 bases, with 13 bases sitting between them. This CDR3 contains 13 residues. Per germline, CDR1 LNHDA and CDR2 SQIVND (reference sequence).